One and the same sample provided the 24 T cell receptor beta chains below, sequenced in a study of vaccination and CD4 T cells after COVID-19. Sequencing of the DNA from cultured CD4+ T cells was carried out with the Oncomine TCR Beta short-read assay. TCRdb itself ran the PCR reads through MiXCR, one entry per CDR3 protein. The table shows about 9,700 distinct CDR3 sequences, with roughly two thirds occurring only once. These receptors lack a known antigen. The treatment was: approximately nine-day PBMC culture with coronavirus spike peptide pools or control peptides (ViraFEST assay). Source material: CD4+ T cells from blood, cultured in vitro. The source of these receptors is a human donor who had recovered from COVID-19.

The chain combines TRBV5-4 with TRBJ2-5; perhaps TRBD1 as D (6 bases). V was cut by 3 bases and J by 4 bases, with 13 bases left in between. The CDR3 is 14 amino acids. The germline gives CDR1 SGHNT, CDR2 YYREEE (reference sequence). The CDR3 sequence: CASSSDSVGETQYF. CDR3 DNA sequence: TGTGCCAGCAGCTCGGACAGCGTTGGAGAGACCCAGTACTTC. Full variable domain (rest looked up from reference TRBV5-4 and TRBJ2-5): ETGVTQSPTHLIKTRGQQVTLRCSSQSGHNTVSWYQQALGQGPQFIFQYYREEENGRGNFPPRFSGLQFPNYSSELNVNALELDDSALYLCASSSDSVGETQYFGPGTRLLVL.

The chain employs TRBV20-1 and TRBJ1-1; TRBD1 aligns across 7 bases. J lost 6 bases, V lost 5 bases, and 9 bases had no gene match. CDR3 size: 13 residues. Germline V gives CDR1 DFQATT, CDR2 SNEGSKA (reference sequence). The CDR3 nucleotides are TGCAGTGCTCGGACAGGACTGAGCGCTGAAGCTTTCTTT. Translating gives CSARTGLSAEAFF.

This clonotype was found a few times. The chain uses TRBV6-2 or TRBV6-3 and TRBJ2-5; TRBD2 agrees at 10 bases. The CDR3 consists of 17 residues. Germline V gene data show CDR1 as MNHEY and CDR2 as SVGEGT. V lost 2 bases to trimming and J lost 3 bases; unmatched junction nucleotides: 9. The CDR3 spells CASSYGFGLAGEETQYF. DNA of the CDR3: TGTGCCAGCAGTTACGGGTTCGGGCTAGCGGGGGAAGAGACCCAGTACTTC.

V gene TRBV12-3 or TRBV12-4 combines with J gene TRBJ1-5, with D possibly matching TRBD1 (6 bases). This CDR3 is built from 16 residues. V lost 5 bases and J 2 bases, leaving 16 bases between the germline ends. The chain's CDR3 is CASSPWGAGGNQPQHF. The DNA of the CDR3 is TGTGCCAGCAGTCCCTGGGGGGCAGGGGGCAATCAGCCCCAGCATTTT.

This chain joins TRBV7-2 and TRBJ2-7, with 9 bases fitting TRBD2. Trimming at V came to 5 bases and at J to 4 bases, leaving 12 bases not matched to a gene. Germline V CDR1 and CDR2: SGHTA, FQGNSA. The length of the CDR3 is 16 residues. The CDR3 region is CASSEVLGGGVYEQYF. In nucleotides, the CDR3 is TGTGCCAGCAGCGAAGTCCTTGGCGGGGGGGTGTACGAGCAGTACTTC. The entire variable domain, with the rest obtained from reference TRBV7-2 and TRBJ2-7, is as follows: GAGVSQSPSNKVTEKGKDVELRCDPISGHTALYWYRQSLGQGLEFLIYFQGNSAPDKSGLPSDRFSAERTGGSVSTLTIQRTQQEDSAVYLCASSEVLGGGVYEQYFGPGTRLTVT.

The V gene is TRBV6-2 or TRBV6-3, the J gene TRBJ1-5; TRBD1 might be the D (5 bases). V was shortened by 8 bases and J by 7 bases, with 18 bases between the two germline ends. This CDR3 comprises 14 residues. Germline lookup yields CDR1 MNHEY and CDR2 SVGEGT. The CDR3 is CASWGSEIWQPQHF. The DNA for the CDR3 is TGTGCCAGCTGGGGCAGCGAGATATGGCAGCCCCAGCATTTT.

This chain uses TRBV4-3 with TRBJ1-5, with D possibly TRBD1 on 5 matching bases. Germline values: CDR1 LGHNA, CDR2 YSLEER. This CDR3 spans 13 amino acids. With 5 bases removed from V and 6 bases from J, the gap between germline ends came to 11 bases. CDR3 loop: CASSTGFSQPQHF. Written as DNA, the CDR3 is TGCGCCAGCAGCACAGGTTTTAGTCAGCCCCAGCATTTT.

The chain uses TRBV14 and TRBJ1-1; the match to TRBD1 covers 9 bases. The CDR3 spans 19 residues. CDR1 is SGHDN, CDR2 FVKESK, per germline. J lost 0 bases, V lost 4 bases, and 15 bases had no gene match. The CDR3 bases are TGTGCCAGCAGCCTGACAGGGGGTAGTAACCGCCCAATGAACACTGAAGCTTTCTTT. Its translation is CASSLTGGSNRPMNTEAFF. The complete variable domain, with remaining parts taken from reference TRBV14 and TRBJ1-1, reads EAGVTQFPSHSVIEKGQTVTLRCDPISGHDNLYWYRRVMGKEIKFLLHFVKESKQDESGMPNNRFLAERTGGTYSTLKVQPAELEDSGVYFCASSLTGGSNRPMNTEAFFGQGTRLTVV.

In this sample, this clonotype turned up a few times. This chain uses TRBV7-2 with TRBJ2-5; D is possibly TRBD2 (5 bases). This CDR3 is built from 14 residues. CDR1 and CDR2 (germline): SGHTA, FQGNSA. Trimming shortened V by 4 bases and J by 5 bases, and 14 bases separated the two germline ends. CDR3: CASSSDSKGETQYF. CDR3 sequence (DNA): TGTGCCAGCAGCTCGGACTCAAAAGGGGAGACCCAGTACTTC.

V is TRBV7-8 and J is TRBJ2-7, with 10 bases fitting TRBD2. The CDR3 is 14 amino acids. V was pared by 4 bases and J by 2 bases, with 2 bases of the junction left unmatched. Germline V gene sequence: CDR1 SGHVS, CDR2 FQNEAQ. In nucleotides, the CDR3 is TGTGCCAGCAGCTCACTAGCGGGGCCCTACGAGCAGTACTTC. Amino acid sequence: CASSSLAGPYEQYF.

This clonotype was found once. The chain recombines TRBV28 with TRBJ1-2, with D hard to call. With 5 bases removed from V and 2 bases from J, the gap between germline ends came to 9 bases. This CDR3 spans 13 amino acids. Germline V lookup: CDR1 MDHEN, CDR2 SYDVKM. For the CDR3, the DNA is TGTGCCAGCAGTCCACAGCTAAACTATGGCTACACCTTC. Translating it yields CASSPQLNYGYTF.

This clonotype was detected only a few times. The chain recombines TRBV6-1 with TRBJ2-1, with 12 positions matching TRBD2. This CDR3 has 16 residues. J lost 8 bases, V lost 4 bases, and 9 bases had no gene match. Germline loops: CDR1 MNHNS, CDR2 SASEGT. CDR3 nucleotides: TGTGCCAGCAGTGTTCGGACTAGCGGGACGGGGGATGAGCAGTTCTTC. Its translation: CASSVRTSGTGDEQFF.

This clonotype was seen a handful of times. This rearrangement joins TRBV2 to TRBJ1-6, with unresolved D. Deletions cut 4 bases from V and 0 bases from J, with 7 bases between. CDR3 size: 15 residues. Per germline, CDR1 SNHLY and CDR2 FYNNEI. In DNA, the CDR3 is TGTGCCAGCAGTGCGACGGACTCCTATAATTCACCCCTCCACTTT. Amino acids: CASSATDSYNSPLHF. Full variable domain (outside the CDR3, taken from reference TRBV2 and TRBJ1-6): EPEVTQTPSHQVTQMGQEVILRCVPISNHLYFYWYRQILGQKVEFLVSFYNNEISEKSEIFDDQFSVERPDGSNFTLKIRSTKLEDSAMYFCASSATDSYNSPLHFGNGTRLTVT.

This chain uses TRBV29-1 with TRBJ2-3; D perhaps matches TRBD1 (6 bases). Germline loops: CDR1 SQVTM, CDR2 ANQGSEA. The CDR3 contains 13 residues. V was cut by 6 bases and J by 0 bases, with 10 bases left in between. In DNA, the CDR3 is TGCAGCGTCACAGGGCCAAGCACAGATACGCAGTATTTT. Protein sequence: CSVTGPSTDTQYF.

The chain links TRBV6-1 to TRBJ1-2; 7 bases are shared with TRBD1. The J segment lost 5 bases and the V segment lost 1 base, leaving 13 bases of the junction unmatched. Germline CDR1 is MNHNS and CDR2 is SASEGT. CDR3 length equals 17 residues. The CDR3 loop is CASSEGVFYRGGYGYTF. In DNA form, the CDR3 reads TGTGCCAGCAGTGAAGGCGTCTTTTACAGGGGTGGATATGGCTACACCTTC.

The CDR3 here is CSARDRTGGYGYTF. CDR3 DNA sequence: TGCAGTGCTAGAGATCGGACAGGAGGCTATGGCTACACCTTC. The chain is built from TRBV20-1 and TRBJ1-2; 7 nucleotides match TRBD1. Germline trimming cut 0 bases from V and 4 bases from J; bases unmatched to any gene: 5. Germline lookup yields CDR1 DFQATT and CDR2 SNEGSKA (reference sequence). This CDR3 region has 14 residues.

This sequence joins TRBV6-1 and TRBJ1-2, with 9 bases fitting TRBD1. The CDR3 extends over 14 amino acids. Losses at the gene ends were 7 bases for V and 4 bases for J; bases not matched to a gene: 7. Germline-derived CDR1 and CDR2 are MNHNS and SASEGT. The CDR3 DNA follows: TGTGCCAGCAACTTCCGGGACAGGGTCTATGGCTACACCTTC. It is translated as CASNFRDRVYGYTF.

V and J are TRBV7-2 and TRBJ2-3; a weak D match, TRBD1 (6 bases). Trimming removed 3 bases at V and 0 bases at J, with 10 bases between. CDR3 size: 15 residues. Per germline, CDR1 SGHTA and CDR2 FQGNSA. CDR3 residues: CASSFQRGSTDTQYF. As DNA, the CDR3 is TGTGCCAGCAGCTTTCAAAGGGGGAGCACAGATACGCAGTATTTT.

The DNA for the CDR3 is TGTGCCAGCAGTGGGACGAGGGGTAGGGAGCAGTACTTC. This translates into CASSGTRGREQYF. The V gene is TRBV2, the J gene TRBJ2-7, with D possibly being TRBD1 or TRBD2 (5 bases each). Trimming took off 4 bases at V and 7 bases at J, with 14 bases between the two ends. From germline, CDR1 is SNHLY and CDR2 FYNNEI. The CDR3 is 13 residues long.

This clonotype was seen a few times. J is TRBJ2-3 and V is TRBV20-1; perhaps TRBD2 as D (6 bases). Trimming removed 0 bases at V and 0 bases at J, with 10 bases between. Germline lookup yields CDR1 DFQATT and CDR2 SNEGSKA (reference sequence). The CDR3 extends over 15 amino acids. This CDR3 is CSARDGSRSTDTQYF. The CDR3 coding sequence is TGCAGTGCTAGAGACGGGAGCCGTAGCACAGATACGCAGTATTTT.

J is TRBJ1-2 and V is TRBV20-1; D gene ambiguous. This CDR3 is 16 amino acids long. From germline, CDR1 is DFQATT and CDR2 SNEGSKA (reference sequence). Trimming cost V 6 bases and J 4 bases, with 24 bases left between them. This CDR3 reads CSAPPPAGGEVYGYTF. The DNA for the CDR3 is TGCAGTGCCCCCCCCCCTGCAGGCGGGGAAGTCTATGGCTACACCTTC.

This rearrangement joins TRBV2 to TRBJ1-2; TRBD1 aligns across 7 bases. Germline assignment: CDR1 SNHLY and CDR2 FYNNEI. The CDR3 totals 12 residues. Trimming took 1 base from V and 8 from J; bases not matched to a gene: 1. The DNA for the CDR3 is TGTGCCAGCAGTGAAGGAGGGGGCGGCTACACCTTC. This gives the protein CASSEGGGGYTF.

This clonotype was detected a few times. J is TRBJ1-2 and V is TRBV7-2; possibly TRBD1 for D (5 bases). Germline CDR1 SGHTA, CDR2 FQGNSA. The V end was cut by 0 bases, the J end by 5 bases, with 7 bases between. CDR3 length equals 13 residues. CDR3 in DNA: TGTGCCAGCAGCTTAGCAGAGGGGTATGGCTACACCTTC. This encodes CASSLAEGYGYTF.

The V gene is TRBV5-4, the J gene TRBJ2-3; the D gene could be TRBD1 or TRBD2 (5 bases each). The length of the CDR3 is 16 residues. Germline V gene sequence: CDR1 SGHNT, CDR2 YYREEE (reference sequence). Deletions cut 3 bases from V and 5 bases from J, with 19 bases between. Written as DNA, the CDR3 is TGTGCCAGCAGCTCCTGGGACCCTACGCAGAAAGATACGCAGTATTTT. Its translation is CASSSWDPTQKDTQYF.